This T cell receptor beta chain comes out of a study of T cell changes during pregnancy in multiple sclerosis. The ends were cut back, 8 bases at V and 4 bases at J, with 14 bases in the middle. Germline CDR1 is WSHSY and CDR2 is SAAADI. The CDR3 has 13 residues. Some clones are missing from TCRdb's copy, which holds only in-frame ones; the method was immunoSEQ multiplex PCR. Of around 42,000 clones listed, over 75% are singletons. The clonotype comes from a female donor in good health, enrolled as a control in a pregnancy study. This material consisted of peripheral blood, taken in the first trimester of pregnancy. V usage is TRBV10-2 and J usage is TRBJ1-1; D is perhaps TRBD1 (5 bases). Here the CDR3 reads CASSLTEATEAFF. DNA of the CDR3: TGCGCCAGCTCTCTGACAGAGGCCACTGAAGCTTTCTTT.